Only a few counts were recorded for the clone carrying this T cell receptor beta chain. Its antigen is currently unknown. This record comes from a study of early T cells in non-severe SARS-CoV-2 infection. Study context: Sequencing used unsorted whole-blood bulk RNA, so chains lack pairing.

This CDR3 region has 14 residues. Trimming pared 4 bases from V and 7 bases from J, leaving 11 bases between. Study-level results: VDJdb matching, biased toward anti-spike CD8 responses, missed private and CD4 specificities.

The library protocol tagged individual cDNA molecules with unique molecular identifiers. TCRdb used MiXCR to reprocess the 5' RACE reads, holding one entry per CDR3 protein. The sample includes about 81,000 distinct CDR3 sequences, more than 5% of them seen just once. The TCR was taken from an adult who was a healthcare worker with PCR-confirmed SARS-CoV-2 infection or an uninfected control (not recorded which). Specimen: whole blood. V gene TRBV12-3 or TRBV12-4 combines with J gene TRBJ1-6, with D unresolved. DNA of the CDR3: TGTGCCAGCAGTTATTCCAACCGGAATTCACCCCTCCACTTT. Translation gives CASSYSNRNSPLHF.